These T cell receptor beta chains were read from a single sample in a study of Ad26.COV2.S vaccination and SARS-CoV-2 variants. Profiled with immunoSEQ multiplex PCR; TCRdb holds only in-frame clones, not every one. This sample has 200,000 to 250,000 clones, with roughly 90% found just once. Sequenced material: peripheral blood, taken in a trial of Ad26.COV2.S vaccine versus placebo. These receptors originate from a person aged 18-65 years who received the Ad26.COV2.S COVID-19 vaccine or a placebo. The CDR3 runs from the conserved cysteine through the conserved F or W. Each record gives: clone size, D gene, V gene, J gene, CDR3 protein, CDR3 DNA. The D gene is left open where the match is weak. Size is stated for part of the rows, as once, few or many counts, or as a class when the clone is expanded.

clone_size: -; d_call: TRBD1; v_call: TRBV27; j_call: TRBJ2-7; cdr3_aa: CASTADRVAHEQYF; cdr3_nt: TGTGCCAGCACGGCGGACAGGGTAGCCCACGAGCAGTACTTC
clone_size: -; d_call: -; v_call: TRBV6-2/TRBV6-3; j_call: TRBJ2-3; cdr3_aa: CASSYELKTDTQYF; cdr3_nt: TGTGCCAGCAGTTACGAGCTTAAAACAGATACGCAGTATTTT
clone_size: -; d_call: -; v_call: TRBV4-3; j_call: TRBJ2-1; cdr3_aa: CASSQDLQGYNEQFF; cdr3_nt: TGCGCCAGCAGCCAAGACCTCCAGGGATACAATGAGCAGTTCTTC
clone_size: -; d_call: TRBD2; v_call: TRBV9; j_call: TRBJ2-2; cdr3_aa: CASSGTGGNTGELFF; cdr3_nt: TGTGCCAGCAGCGGGACGGGAGGCAACACCGGGGAGCTGTTTTTT
clone_size: -; d_call: TRBD1; v_call: TRBV5-1; j_call: TRBJ1-2; cdr3_aa: CASSLAPSSTGRPSYTF; cdr3_nt: TGCGCCAGCAGCTTGGCCCCCTCCTCGACAGGGCGACCGAGCTACACCTTC
clone_size: -; d_call: TRBD2; v_call: TRBV7-9; j_call: TRBJ2-1; cdr3_aa: CASSPPTSGNPNEQFF; cdr3_nt: TGTGCCAGCAGCCCTCCGACTAGCGGGAATCCCAATGAGCAGTTCTTC
clone_size: -; d_call: -; v_call: TRBV21-1; j_call: TRBJ1-5; cdr3_aa: CANISQGQWGNQPQHF; cdr3_nt: TGTGCCAACATAAGCCAGGGCCAGTGGGGCAATCAGCCCCAGCATTTT
clone_size: once; d_call: -; v_call: TRBV2; j_call: TRBJ1-2; cdr3_aa: CASSGRGPNYGYTF; cdr3_nt: TGTGCCAGCAGTGGCAGGGGACCCAACTATGGCTACACCTTC
clone_size: -; d_call: -; v_call: TRBV9; j_call: TRBJ2-4; cdr3_aa: CASSPLDSKNIQYF; cdr3_nt: TGTGCCAGCAGCCCCTTGGACAGTAAAAACATTCAGTACTTC
clone_size: once; d_call: -; v_call: TRBV24-1; j_call: TRBJ2-1; cdr3_aa: CATSGGYEQFF; cdr3_nt: TGTGCCACCAGTGGGGGGTATGAGCAGTTCTTC
clone_size: -; d_call: -; v_call: TRBV4-3; j_call: TRBJ2-1; cdr3_aa: CASSPRGRSGADEQFF; cdr3_nt: TGCGCCAGCAGCCCCAGGGGGCGTAGCGGGGCGGATGAGCAGTTCTTC
clone_size: -; d_call: -; v_call: TRBV19; j_call: TRBJ2-2; cdr3_aa: CASSIPQEINTGELFF; cdr3_nt: TGTGCCAGTAGTATCCCCCAGGAAATTAACACCGGGGAGCTGTTTTTT
clone_size: -; d_call: -; v_call: TRBV30; j_call: TRBJ1-3; cdr3_aa: CAWSSLWGVSGNTIYF; cdr3_nt: TGTGCCTGGAGTTCCCTCTGGGGAGTCTCTGGAAACACCATATATTTT
clone_size: -; d_call: TRBD1; v_call: TRBV6-5; j_call: TRBJ2-1; cdr3_aa: CASSSLTGQGSNEQFF; cdr3_nt: TGTGCCAGCAGTTCCCTTACGGGACAGGGTTCCAATGAGCAGTTCTTC
clone_size: few; d_call: -; v_call: TRBV28; j_call: TRBJ2-2; cdr3_aa: CAGQKGTGELFF; cdr3_nt: TGTGCCGGACAAAAAGGCACCGGGGAGCTGTTTTTT
clone_size: -; d_call: TRBD2; v_call: TRBV6-2/TRBV6-3; j_call: TRBJ2-5; cdr3_aa: CASSQLAGGRRETQYF; cdr3_nt: TGTGCCAGCAGTCAACTAGCGGGGGGCCGTAGGGAGACCCAGTACTTC
clone_size: -; d_call: -; v_call: TRBV6-2/TRBV6-3; j_call: TRBJ1-2; cdr3_aa: CASSSTGNFYGYTF; cdr3_nt: TGTGCCAGCAGTTCCACAGGGAATTTCTATGGCTACACCTTC
clone_size: -; d_call: TRBD2; v_call: TRBV5-6; j_call: TRBJ2-3; cdr3_aa: CASSPGLAGAADTQYF; cdr3_nt: TGTGCCAGCAGCCCGGGACTAGCGGGGGCGGCAGATACGCAGTATTTT
clone_size: -; d_call: -; v_call: TRBV5-5; j_call: TRBJ1-4; cdr3_aa: CASSPRGPAGEKLFF; cdr3_nt: TGTGCCAGCAGCCCTCGGGGGCCTGCGGGAGAAAAACTGTTTTTT
clone_size: -; d_call: TRBD2; v_call: TRBV13; j_call: TRBJ2-7; cdr3_aa: CASSSRGGWEQYF; cdr3_nt: TGTGCCAGCAGCTCCCGGGGGGGTTGGGAGCAGTACTTC
clone_size: -; d_call: -; v_call: TRBV7-3; j_call: TRBJ1-4; cdr3_aa: CASSLYSGWKLFF; cdr3_nt: TGTGCCAGCAGCTTATATTCGGGCTGGAAACTGTTTTTT
clone_size: once; d_call: -; v_call: TRBV7-2; j_call: TRBJ2-3; cdr3_aa: CASSLETLLTDTQYF; cdr3_nt: TGTGCCAGCAGCTTAGAGACGCTCCTCACAGATACGCAGTATTTT
clone_size: -; d_call: -; v_call: TRBV19; j_call: TRBJ2-3; cdr3_aa: CASSIGPYSSTDTQYF; cdr3_nt: TGTGCCAGTAGTATAGGCCCCTATTCTAGCACAGATACGCAGTATTTT
clone_size: -; d_call: -; v_call: TRBV18; j_call: TRBJ1-1; cdr3_aa: CASSSSGKEAFF; cdr3_nt: TGTGCCAGCTCATCGTCCGGGAAGGAAGCTTTCTTT
clone_size: -; d_call: -; v_call: TRBV7-2; j_call: TRBJ1-2; cdr3_aa: CASSSDRPYSISYGYTF; cdr3_nt: TGTGCCAGCAGCTCAGACAGGCCATACTCAATATCCTATGGCTACACCTTC
clone_size: -; d_call: TRBD1; v_call: TRBV29-1; j_call: TRBJ2-7; cdr3_aa: CSVRDRGYYEQYF; cdr3_nt: TGCAGCGTCCGGGACAGGGGCTACTACGAGCAGTACTTC
clone_size: -; d_call: -; v_call: TRBV12-5; j_call: TRBJ2-1; cdr3_aa: CASGLGGSFNEQFF; cdr3_nt: TGTGCTAGTGGTTTGGGCGGGTCCTTCAATGAGCAGTTCTTC
clone_size: -; d_call: TRBD1; v_call: TRBV2; j_call: TRBJ2-7; cdr3_aa: CASTRDSSSYEQYF; cdr3_nt: TGTGCCAGCACCCGGGACAGTAGCTCCTACGAGCAGTACTTC
clone_size: -; d_call: TRBD1; v_call: TRBV7-2; j_call: TRBJ1-5; cdr3_aa: CASSLDRVPTGSQPQHF; cdr3_nt: TGTGCCAGCAGCTTAGACCGGGTTCCGACAGGGAGCCAGCCCCAGCATTTT
clone_size: -; d_call: TRBD2; v_call: TRBV29-1; j_call: TRBJ2-3; cdr3_aa: CRGRGTQYF; cdr3_nt: TGCAGGGGGAGGGGTACGCAGTATTTT
clone_size: -; d_call: TRBD1; v_call: TRBV28; j_call: TRBJ1-1; cdr3_aa: CASSDPGQGNTEAFF; cdr3_nt: TGTGCCAGCAGTGATCCGGGACAGGGAAACACTGAAGCTTTCTTT
clone_size: -; d_call: -; v_call: TRBV7-8; j_call: TRBJ1-6; cdr3_aa: CASSSTGLQGPSSYNSPLHF; cdr3_nt: TGTGCCAGCAGCTCTACGGGACTCCAAGGCCCGAGCTCCTATAATTCACCCCTCCACTTT
clone_size: once; d_call: TRBD1; v_call: TRBV2; j_call: TRBJ1-5; cdr3_aa: CASRRGHSNQPQHF; cdr3_nt: TGTGCCAGCAGGAGGGGGCACAGCAATCAGCCCCAGCATTTT
clone_size: -; d_call: -; v_call: TRBV6-1; j_call: TRBJ2-7; cdr3_aa: CASSEGRVGYGRSYEQYF; cdr3_nt: TGTGCCAGCAGTGAAGGCCGCGTTGGGTACGGGAGATCCTACGAGCAGTACTTC
clone_size: -; d_call: -; v_call: TRBV4-2; j_call: TRBJ1-2; cdr3_aa: CASSPLGAMNYGYTF; cdr3_nt: TGTGCCAGCAGCCCCCTCGGGGCGATGAACTATGGCTACACCTTC
clone_size: -; d_call: TRBD1; v_call: TRBV5-4; j_call: TRBJ2-7; cdr3_aa: CASSLEGQAHYEQYF; cdr3_nt: TGTGCCAGCAGCTTGGAGGGACAGGCCCACTACGAGCAGTACTTC
clone_size: -; d_call: TRBD2; v_call: TRBV6-6; j_call: TRBJ2-1; cdr3_aa: CASSHGLAGGYGDEQFF; cdr3_nt: TGTGCCAGCAGTCACGGGCTAGCGGGAGGGTACGGCGATGAGCAGTTCTTC
clone_size: -; d_call: -; v_call: TRBV12-3/TRBV12-4; j_call: TRBJ2-5; cdr3_aa: CASSFGTQETQYF; cdr3_nt: TGTGCCAGCAGTTTTGGCACACAAGAGACCCAGTACTTC
clone_size: -; d_call: -; v_call: TRBV3-1/TRBV3-2; j_call: TRBJ1-1; cdr3_aa: CASSQERLRTEAFF; cdr3_nt: TGTGCCAGCAGCCAAGAACGGCTTAGAACTGAAGCTTTCTTT
clone_size: -; d_call: TRBD2; v_call: TRBV6-4; j_call: TRBJ2-3; cdr3_aa: CASSEQAGGADTQYF; cdr3_nt: TGTGCCAGCAGTGAACAAGCGGGGGGAGCAGATACGCAGTATTTT
clone_size: -; d_call: -; v_call: TRBV6-5; j_call: TRBJ1-2; cdr3_aa: CASSYLGGDYGYTF; cdr3_nt: TGTGCCAGCAGTTACTTAGGGGGAGACTATGGCTACACCTTC
clone_size: -; d_call: -; v_call: TRBV29-1; j_call: TRBJ2-7; cdr3_aa: CSVVRVSSYEQYF; cdr3_nt: TGCAGCGTTGTCAGGGTCAGCTCCTACGAGCAGTACTTC
clone_size: -; d_call: -; v_call: TRBV12-3/TRBV12-4; j_call: TRBJ2-3; cdr3_aa: CASSLDFQDTQYF; cdr3_nt: TGTGCCAGCAGTTTAGACTTTCAAGATACGCAGTATTTT
clone_size: -; d_call: -; v_call: TRBV28; j_call: TRBJ1-5; cdr3_aa: CASSLFRSGDKGQPQHF; cdr3_nt: TGTGCCAGCAGTTTATTCCGGAGCGGGGACAAAGGTCAGCCCCAGCATTTT